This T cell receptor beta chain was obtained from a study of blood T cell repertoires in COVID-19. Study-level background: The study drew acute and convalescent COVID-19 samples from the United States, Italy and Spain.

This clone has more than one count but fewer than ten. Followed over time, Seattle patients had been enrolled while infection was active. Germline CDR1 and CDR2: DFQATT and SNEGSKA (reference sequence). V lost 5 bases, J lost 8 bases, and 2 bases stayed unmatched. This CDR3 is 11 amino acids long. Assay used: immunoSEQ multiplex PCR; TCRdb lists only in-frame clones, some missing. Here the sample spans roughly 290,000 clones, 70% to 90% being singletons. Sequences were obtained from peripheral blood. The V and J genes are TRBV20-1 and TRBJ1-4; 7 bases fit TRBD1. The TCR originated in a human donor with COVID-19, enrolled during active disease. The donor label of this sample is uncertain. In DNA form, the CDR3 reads TGCAGTGCTCTGGACAGGGAAAAACTGTTTTTT. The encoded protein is CSALDREKLFF.